This T cell receptor (beta chain) was retrieved from a study of blood T cell repertoires in COVID-19. Method: immunoSEQ multiplex PCR; TCRdb's copy keeps in-frame clones and lacks some. The sample lists tens of thousands of clones, nearly 90% occurring once. Seattle participants joined during active infection and were tracked over time. This CDR3 comprises 15 residues. Germline loops: CDR1 SGHRS, CDR2 YFSETQ. V lost 4 bases and J lost 4, with 17 bases in between. The chain combines TRBV5-1 with TRBJ1-1; D is uncertain. The source is a woman aged 55-70 years with COVID-19, enrolled during active disease. Sequencing was performed on peripheral blood. The CDR3 DNA follows: TGCGCCAGCAGCCTAGGACCCCGGAGGGCCACTGAAGCTTTCTTT. Its protein is CASSLGPRRATEAFF.